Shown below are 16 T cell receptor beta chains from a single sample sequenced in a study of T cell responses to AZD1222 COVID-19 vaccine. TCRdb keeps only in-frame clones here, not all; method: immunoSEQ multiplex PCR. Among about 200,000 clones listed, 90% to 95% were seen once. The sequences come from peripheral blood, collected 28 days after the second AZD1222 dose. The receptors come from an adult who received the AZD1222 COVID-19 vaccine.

CDR3 DNA sequence: TGTGCCAGCAGCCTTTTAGGGGGGGTGGCTCACTCCTACAATGAGCAGTTCTTC. This sequence encodes CASSLLGGVAHSYNEQFF. J is TRBJ2-1 and V is TRBV14, with D possibly being TRBD2 (7 bases). The germline V and J ends were trimmed by 4 bases and 0 bases, with 19 bases remaining between them. The CDR3 sequence is 18 residues long. In germline, CDR1 is SGHDN, CDR2 FVKESK.

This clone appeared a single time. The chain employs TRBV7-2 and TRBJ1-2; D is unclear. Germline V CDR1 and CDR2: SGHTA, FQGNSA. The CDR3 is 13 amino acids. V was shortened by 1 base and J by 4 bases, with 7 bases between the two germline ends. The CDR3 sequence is CASSLEPTYGYTF. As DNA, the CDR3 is TGTGCCAGCAGCTTAGAACCTACCTATGGCTACACCTTC.

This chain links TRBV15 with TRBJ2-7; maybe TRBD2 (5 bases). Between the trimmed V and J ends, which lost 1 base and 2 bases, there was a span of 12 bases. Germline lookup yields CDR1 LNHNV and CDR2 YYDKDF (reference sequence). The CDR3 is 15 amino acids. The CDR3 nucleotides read TGTGCCACCAGCAGAGTCCCAGCGGAGACCTACGAGCAGTACTTC. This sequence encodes CATSRVPAETYEQYF.

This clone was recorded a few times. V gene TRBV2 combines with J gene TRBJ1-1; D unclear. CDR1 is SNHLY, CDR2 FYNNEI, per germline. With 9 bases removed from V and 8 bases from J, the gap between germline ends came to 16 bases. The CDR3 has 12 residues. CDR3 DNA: TGTGCCAGTGGGGATCTTCAGGCCGAAGCTTTCTTT. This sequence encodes CASGDLQAEAFF.

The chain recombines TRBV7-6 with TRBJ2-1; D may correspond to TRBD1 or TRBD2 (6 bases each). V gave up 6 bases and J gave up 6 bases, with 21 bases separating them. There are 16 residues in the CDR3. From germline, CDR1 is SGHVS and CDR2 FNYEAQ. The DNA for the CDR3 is TGTGCCAGCAGTCTAGGATGGGGGGCGGGAAGCAATGAGCAGTTCTTC. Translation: CASSLGWGAGSNEQFF.

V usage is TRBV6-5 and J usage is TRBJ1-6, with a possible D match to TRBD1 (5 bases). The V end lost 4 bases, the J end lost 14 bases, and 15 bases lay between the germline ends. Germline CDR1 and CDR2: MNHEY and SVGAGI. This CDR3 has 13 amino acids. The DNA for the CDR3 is TGTGCCAGCAGTTTCGGGACCGCCGAGGCCCTCCACTTT. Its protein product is CASSFGTAEALHF.

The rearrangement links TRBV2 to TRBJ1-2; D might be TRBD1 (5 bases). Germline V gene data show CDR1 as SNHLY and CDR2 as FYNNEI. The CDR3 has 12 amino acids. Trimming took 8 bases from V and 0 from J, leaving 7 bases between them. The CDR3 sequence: CASGGTNYGYTF. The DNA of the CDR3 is TGTGCCAGCGGGGGGACTAACTATGGCTACACCTTC.

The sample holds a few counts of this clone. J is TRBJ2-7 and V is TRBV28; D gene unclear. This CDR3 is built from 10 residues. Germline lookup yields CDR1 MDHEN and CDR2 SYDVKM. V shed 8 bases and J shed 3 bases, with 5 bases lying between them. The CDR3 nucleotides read TGTGCCAGCGCTGGCTACGAGCAGTACTTC. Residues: CASAGYEQYF.

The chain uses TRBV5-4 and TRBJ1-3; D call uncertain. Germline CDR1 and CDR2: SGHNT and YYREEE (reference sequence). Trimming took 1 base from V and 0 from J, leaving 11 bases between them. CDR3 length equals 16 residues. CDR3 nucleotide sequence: TGTGCCAGCAGCTTGAATCATGGGGTCTCTGGAAACACCATATATTTT. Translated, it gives CASSLNHGVSGNTIYF.

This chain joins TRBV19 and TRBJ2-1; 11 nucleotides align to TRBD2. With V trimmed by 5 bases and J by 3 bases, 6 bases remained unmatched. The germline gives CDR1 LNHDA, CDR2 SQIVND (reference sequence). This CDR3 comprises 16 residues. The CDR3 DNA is TGTGCCAGTAGTCCGAGAACTAGCGGGGGCTACAATGAGCAGTTCTTC. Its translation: CASSPRTSGGYNEQFF.

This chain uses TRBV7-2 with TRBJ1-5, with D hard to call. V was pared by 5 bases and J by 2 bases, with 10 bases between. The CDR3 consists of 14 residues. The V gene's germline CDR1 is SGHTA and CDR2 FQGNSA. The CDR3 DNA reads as TGTGCCAGCAGCACGGATCCGGGCAATCAGCCCCAGCATTTT. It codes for CASSTDPGNQPQHF.

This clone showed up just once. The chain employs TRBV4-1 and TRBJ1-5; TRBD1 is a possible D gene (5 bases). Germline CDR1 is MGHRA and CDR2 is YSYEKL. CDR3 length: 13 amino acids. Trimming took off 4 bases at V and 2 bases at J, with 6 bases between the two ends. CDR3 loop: CASSLRGNQPQHF. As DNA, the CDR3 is TGCGCCAGCAGCCTCAGGGGCAATCAGCCCCAGCATTTT.

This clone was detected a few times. In DNA form, the CDR3 reads TGTGCCAGCAGAACTCCAGGGAAGAACACTGAAGCTTTCTTT. Translating it yields CASRTPGKNTEAFF. V usage is TRBV6-5 and J usage is TRBJ1-1, with D perhaps matching TRBD1 (5 bases). This CDR3 is built from 14 residues. Deletions cut 6 bases from V and 1 base from J, with 12 bases between. Germline V gives CDR1 MNHEY, CDR2 SVGAGI.

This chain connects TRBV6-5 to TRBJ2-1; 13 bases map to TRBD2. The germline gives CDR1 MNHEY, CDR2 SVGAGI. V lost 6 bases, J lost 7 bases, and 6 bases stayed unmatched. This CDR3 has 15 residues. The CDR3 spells CASSAGTSGINEQFF. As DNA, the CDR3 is TGTGCCAGCAGCGCCGGGACTAGCGGGATTAATGAGCAGTTCTTC.

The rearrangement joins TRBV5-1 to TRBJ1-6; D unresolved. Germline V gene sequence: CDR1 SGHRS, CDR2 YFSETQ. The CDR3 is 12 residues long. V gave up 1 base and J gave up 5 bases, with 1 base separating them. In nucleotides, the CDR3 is TGCGCCAGCAGCTTGAATAATTCACCCCTCCACTTT. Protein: CASSLNNSPLHF.

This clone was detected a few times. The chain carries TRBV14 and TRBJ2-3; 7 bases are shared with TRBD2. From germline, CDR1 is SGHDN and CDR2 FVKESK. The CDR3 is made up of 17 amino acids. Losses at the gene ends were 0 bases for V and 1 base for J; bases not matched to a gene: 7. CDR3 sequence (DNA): TGTGCCAGCAGCCAAGAGATGCCCAGCGGGGGCACAGATACGCAGTATTTT. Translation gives CASSQEMPSGGTDTQYF.